The clone carrying this T cell receptor (beta chain) appeared many times. This specimen belongs to a study of prognosis after radiotherapy for stage I lung cancer. Germline V lookup: CDR1 SGHVS, CDR2 FQNEAQ. Trimming removed 4 bases from V and 1 base from J; junction bases left unmatched: 6. The CDR3 spans 16 residues. The study amplified the TCR beta CDR3 region from genomic DNA. This amplification was carried out by two rounds of multiplex PCR. Every TRBV and TRBJ gene had its own specific primer in first-round PCR. TCRdb re-derived calls from the multiplex PCR reads in MiXCR, one entry per CDR3 protein. The sample holds about 31,000 distinct CDR3 sequences, approximately 46% seen once.

The sequencing used PBMCs, collected before or after stereotactic body radiation therapy (not recorded which). The chain recombines TRBV7-8 with TRBJ2-3; 9 bases are shared with TRBD1. The TCR was taken from a donor over 45 with non-small cell lung cancer. The CDR3 DNA reads TGTGCCAGCAGCTCGACAGGGGGTGGGGGCACAGATACGCAGTATTTT. Translation: CASSSTGGGGTDTQYF.